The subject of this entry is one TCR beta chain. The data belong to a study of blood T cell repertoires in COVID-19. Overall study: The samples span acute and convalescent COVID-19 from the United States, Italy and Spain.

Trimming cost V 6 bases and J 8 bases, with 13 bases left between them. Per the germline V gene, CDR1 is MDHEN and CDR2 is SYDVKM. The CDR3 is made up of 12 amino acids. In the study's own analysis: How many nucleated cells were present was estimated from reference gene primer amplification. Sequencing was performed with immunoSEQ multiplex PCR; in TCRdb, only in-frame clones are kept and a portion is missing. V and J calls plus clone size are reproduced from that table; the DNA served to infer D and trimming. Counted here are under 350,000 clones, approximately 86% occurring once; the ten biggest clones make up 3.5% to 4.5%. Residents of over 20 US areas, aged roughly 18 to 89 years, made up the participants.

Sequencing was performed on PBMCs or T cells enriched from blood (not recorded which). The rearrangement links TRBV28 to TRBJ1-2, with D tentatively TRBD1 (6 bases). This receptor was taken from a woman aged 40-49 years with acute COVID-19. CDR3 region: CASSRGAVGYTF. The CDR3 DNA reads TGTGCCAGCAGCCGGGGGGCCGTGGGCTACACCTTC.